This T cell receptor (beta chain) was identified during a study of T cell responses to AZD1222 COVID-19 vaccine. The overall study: Second doses at about 4 or about 12 weeks were pooled. Study-wide results and limits: Across the whole spike, CD4 TCRs peaked at regions 160-218 and 743-854. Nearly half of spike-specific TCRs reportedly go after variant regions that carry no mutations. Baseline serostatus was positive in only six AZD1222 recipients.

Losses at the gene ends were 8 bases for V and 4 bases for J; bases not matched to a gene: 11. The germline gives CDR1 SEHNR, CDR2 FQNEAQ (reference sequence). The CDR3 contains 16 residues. This clone was picked up one time. As yet, its antigen is unknown. Assay: immunoSEQ multiplex PCR; the TCRdb copy retains only in-frame clones and omits some. The sample shows about 100,000 clones, around 84% of them seen only once. The clonotype comes from an adult in good health. The chain links TRBV7-9 to TRBJ1-3; 10 bases fit TRBD1. The sample consisted of peripheral blood, taken on day 0 of AZD1222 vaccination. DNA for the CDR3: TGTGCCAGCGGCCCTTGGGACAGGGGACGAGGAAACACCATATATTTT. It translates to CASGPWDRGRGNTIYF. The whole variable domain, remainder taken from reference TRBV7-9 and TRBJ1-3, is DTGVSQNPRHKITKRGQNVTFRCDPISEHNRLYWYRQTLGQGPEFLTYFQNEAQLEKSRLLSDRFSAERPKGSFSTLEIQRTEQGDSAMYLCASGPWDRGRGNTIYFGEGSWLTVV.